This T cell receptor beta chain was documented in a study of blood T cell repertoires in COVID-19. About the study: PBMCs, B-cell-depleted T cells, or T cells were the source of the cDNA or gDNA that made up the material.

Generated by immunoSEQ multiplex PCR, the TCRdb table keeps only in-frame clones and is missing some. The sample lists about 200,000 clones; over 70% were seen once. With 4 bases clipped from V and 4 bases from J, the junction kept 7 bases outside the gene matches. Germline assignment: CDR1 LGHDT and CDR2 YNNKEL (reference sequence). This CDR3 has 16 amino acids. Sequenced input: peripheral blood. V and J are TRBV3-1 (or the pseudogene TRBV3-2) and TRBJ2-1; 10 bases agree with TRBD2. The sequence came from a woman in her seventies with acute or convalescent COVID-19. The CDR3 reads CASSLPSGGGYNEQFF. The CDR3 nucleotides are TGTGCCAGCAGCCTCCCCAGCGGGGGGGGATACAATGAGCAGTTCTTC.